Listed here are 30 T cell receptor beta chains from one sample, sequenced in a study of breast tumors, draining lymph nodes, adjacent tissues. The lymph nodes were axillary draining lymph nodes from breast cancer patients. TCRdb analysed the multiplex PCR reads with MiXCR anew, one entry per CDR3 protein. The sample lists about 200,000 distinct CDR3 sequences; approximately 33% were seen once. Sequencing was carried out using axillary lymph node tissue. These receptors were obtained from a female donor with breast cancer. Some clones in this sample may be carry-over from other donors' samples.

This clonotype was detected a few times. This sequence may be a read error, since a much larger clone differs from it by one base. The rearrangement links TRBV7-2 to TRBJ2-1; TRBD1 matches at 7 bases. The CDR3 loop spans 15 amino acids. The germline V gene encodes CDR1 SGHTA and CDR2 FQGNSA. The CDR3 region has the DNA TGTGCCAGCAGCTCCCAAAGGGGGCAAGTTAATGAGCAGCTCTTC. Its protein is CASSSQRGQVNEQLF.

This clonotype was seen more than once but under ten times. V gene TRBV28 combines with J gene TRBJ2-7; TRBD1 agrees at 9 bases. Germline CDR1 MDHEN, CDR2 SYDVKM. Losses at the gene ends were 5 bases for V and 2 bases for J; bases not matched to a gene: 10. The CDR3 sequence is 16 residues long. The CDR3 nucleotides are TGTGCCAGCAGTATCGCCGACAGGGGGGTTCCCTACGAGCAGTACTTC. Translating it yields CASSIADRGVPYEQYF.

This clonotype was observed many times. The rearrangement joins TRBV18 to TRBJ1-3, with TRBD1 as a possible D gene (6 bases). The germline V gene has CDR1 KGHSH and CDR2 LQKENI. Trimming pared 6 bases from V and 2 bases from J, leaving 14 bases between. The CDR3 spans 15 residues. CDR3 DNA sequence: TGTGCCAGCTCCACTGGCGGGACAACTGGAAACACCATATATTTT. Protein sequence: CASSTGGTTGNTIYF.

This clonotype was observed at least ten times. The CDR3 sequence is CASSVVPGGEQFF. In DNA, the CDR3 is TGTGCCAGCAGCGTAGTTCCCGGAGGTGAGCAGTTCTTC. This chain joins TRBV9 and TRBJ2-1, with TRBD2 as a possible D gene (5 bases). V lost 0 bases and J lost 9, with 10 bases in between. This CDR3 spans 13 amino acids. Germline-derived CDR1 and CDR2 are SGDLS and YYNGEE.

This clonotype was seen more than once but under ten times. A much bigger clone sits one base away, suggesting this may be a read error. The chain employs TRBV5-5 and TRBJ1-4; D is ambiguous. CDR1 and CDR2 from the germline V gene are SGHKS and YYEKEE (reference sequence). The CDR3 is 12 amino acids. For the CDR3, the DNA is TGTGCCAGCAGCTTGGTTGGCGAAAGACTGTTTTTT. It encodes CASSLVGERLFF.

The chain has TRBV7-9 and TRBJ2-5; 9 positions match TRBD2. Germline-derived CDR1 and CDR2 are SEHNR and FQNEAQ (reference sequence). This CDR3 region has 13 residues. Here the CDR3 reads CAQPTSGQETQYF. The CDR3 DNA sequence: TGTGCTCAACCGACTAGCGGCCAAGAGACCCAGTACTTC. The variable domain in full, completed from reference TRBV7-9 and TRBJ2-5, reads DTGVSQNPRHKITKRGQNVTFRCDPISEHNRLYWYRQTLGQGPEFLTYFQNEAQLEKSRLLSDRFSAERPKGSFSTLEIQRTEQGDSAMYLCAQPTSGQETQYFGPGTRLLVL.

On this clonotype: A clone one base away is much larger, so this may be a read error. The chain links TRBV20-1 to TRBJ2-7, with TRBD2 as a possible D gene (5 bases). Germline assignment: CDR1 DFQATT and CDR2 SNEGSKA (reference sequence). The CDR3 has 13 amino acids. CDR3 loop: CSATREHTYAQYF. CDR3 nucleotides: TGCAGTGCTACTAGGGAGCATACCTACGCGCAGTACTTC.

This clonotype was observed many times. Here the CDR3 reads CASSEQEYTIYF. The CDR3 nucleotides read TGTGCCAGCAGTGAGCAGGAATACACCATATATTTT. This sequence joins TRBV2 and TRBJ1-3; no clear D. This CDR3 is 12 amino acids long. Trimming stripped 3 bases from V and 8 bases from J, with 8 bases between. Per the germline V gene, CDR1 is SNHLY and CDR2 is FYNNEI.

This clonotype was detected ten times or more. The chain joins TRBV5-4 to TRBJ2-2, with 12 positions matching TRBD2. With V trimmed by 0 bases and J by 3 bases, 6 bases remained unmatched. The CDR3 is 18 residues long. Germline V CDR1 and CDR2: SGHNT, YYREEE (reference sequence). For the CDR3, the DNA is TGTGCCAGCAGCTTGGGGGGGACTAGCGGGCCCTACACCGGGGAGCTGTTTTTT. Residues: CASSLGGTSGPYTGELFF.

This sequence joins TRBV30 and TRBJ2-1, with 8 bases identical to TRBD1. Germline V gene data show CDR1 as GTSNPN and CDR2 as SVGIG (reference sequence). V shed 2 bases and J 6 bases; nucleotides not matched to a gene: 6. The CDR3 is 14 amino acids. In DNA, the CDR3 is TGTGCCTGGAGTCGACAGGGGCCCCCCAATGAGCAGTTCTTC. It yields the protein CAWSRQGPPNEQFF.

This clonotype has ten or more counts. This chain links TRBV3-1 with TRBJ1-5; weak D call: TRBD1 (5 bases). The length of the CDR3 is 14 residues. Trimming cost V 3 bases and J 4 bases, with 10 bases left between them. Germline-derived CDR1 and CDR2 are LGHDT and YNNKEL (reference sequence). The CDR3 sequence is CASSHQGVNQPQHF. The CDR3 DNA reads as TGTGCCAGCAGCCATCAAGGGGTAAATCAGCCCCAGCATTTT.

The rearrangement links TRBV6-6 to TRBJ1-5; the D gene is possibly TRBD1 (5 bases). The CDR3 sequence is 14 residues long. Germline CDR1 and CDR2: MNHNY and SVGAGI (reference sequence). V lost 7 bases to trimming and J lost 11 bases, with 21 bases between them. The CDR3 nucleotides are TGTGCCAGCACTGTAAACCGGGACCAAGAGACCCAGCATTTT. Its translation: CASTVNRDQETQHF.

Regarding this clonotype: Relative to the germline gene, one junction end is altered; a read error may explain this. The chain is built from TRBV20-1 and TRBJ1-3, with D maybe TRBD1 (5 bases). The CDR3 consists of 17 residues. Germline V gene sequence: CDR1 DFQATT, CDR2 SNEGSKA (reference sequence). The DNA for the CDR3 is TGCAGTGCTAGAGATCAGGGCAGGCTTCAGGGTGTAAACACCACATATTTT. This encodes CSARDQGRLQGVNTTYF.

This clonotype showed up many times. V and J are TRBV6-5 and TRBJ2-3; maybe TRBD1 (6 bases). Germline V gives CDR1 MNHEY, CDR2 SVGAGI. Trimming shortened V by 6 bases and J by 0 bases, and 16 bases separated the two germline ends. CDR3 length: 16 residues. The CDR3 coding sequence is TGTGCCAGCAGGGCCGTGTGGACAGCTAGCACAGATACGCAGTATTTT. This gives the protein CASRAVWTASTDTQYF.

This rearrangement joins TRBV3-1 to TRBJ2-5; TRBD1 matches at 9 bases. Losses at the gene ends were 2 bases for V and 3 bases for J; bases not matched to a gene: 7. There are 16 residues in the CDR3. The germline CDR1 and CDR2 sequences are LGHDT and YNNKEL (reference sequence). CDR3 nucleotides: TGTGCCAGCAGCCAACCCGGGACAGGGCTGAAAGAGACCCAGTACTTC. Amino acid sequence: CASSQPGTGLKETQYF.

In regard to this clonotype: Given a much more abundant clone one base away, this may be a read error. This chain links TRBV6-5 with TRBJ1-4; D is unclear. This CDR3 has 14 residues. Trimming stripped 7 bases from V and 6 bases from J, with 15 bases between. Germline V gene data show CDR1 as MNHEY and CDR2 as SVGAGI. For the CDR3, the DNA is TGTGCCAGCATCCGGGTGGTAGGGCATGAAAAACTGTTTTTT. Amino acid sequence: CASIRVVGHEKLFF.

This clonotype was recorded many times. The gene calls are TRBV7-3 and TRBJ2-3; 7 bases align to TRBD1. Germline V gene sequence: CDR1 SGHTA, CDR2 FQGTGA. The CDR3 has 15 residues. V was clipped by 5 bases and J by 3 bases; unmatched bases: 8. In DNA form, the CDR3 reads TGTGCCAGCAGCCAAATGGGACAGACAACAGATACGCAGTATTTT. Protein: CASSQMGQTTDTQYF.

Of note for this clonotype: One end of the junction fails to match germline, which may point to a read error. V gene TRBV20-1 combines with J gene TRBJ1-6, with D possibly being TRBD1 (5 bases). This CDR3 is 14 amino acids long. CDR1 is DFQATT, CDR2 SNEGSKA, per germline (reference sequence). CDR3 sequence (DNA): TGCAGTGCTCCTCCCGGGACTAGGGGCCCACCCCTCCGCTTT. Translation gives CSAPPGTRGPPLRF.

This clonotype was seen repeatedly, ten times or more. This rearrangement joins TRBV19 to TRBJ2-5; no definite D call. This CDR3 comprises 13 residues. Trimming shortened V by 2 bases and J by 5 bases, and 9 bases separated the two germline ends. Germline V lookup: CDR1 LNHDA, CDR2 SQIVND (reference sequence). This CDR3 is CASSIRPFETQYF. CDR3 coding DNA: TGTGCCAGTAGTATACGCCCCTTTGAGACCCAGTACTTC.

Only a few counts were recorded for this clonotype. A single base separates this from a much larger clone, so it may be a read error. The V and J genes are TRBV20-1 and TRBJ2-7; the D is unclear. The CDR3 is 13 amino acids. The V and J ends lost 1 base and 9 bases respectively, with 16 bases between them. Germline V gene sequence: CDR1 DFQATT, CDR2 SNEGSKA (reference sequence). The CDR3 region is CSARVPSGNAQYF. The CDR3 region has the DNA TGCAGTGCTAGAGTTCCGAGTGGGAACGCGCAGTACTTC.

Ten or more counts support this clonotype. The chain joins TRBV20-1 to TRBJ2-3; perhaps D is TRBD1 or TRBD2 (5 bases each). The germline gives CDR1 DFQATT, CDR2 SNEGSKA (reference sequence). V lost 1 base to trimming and J lost 5 bases, with 13 bases between them. The CDR3 runs to 14 residues. CDR3 DNA: TGCAGTGCTAGAGTTGAAGGGGCGGGAGATACGCAGTATTTT. Residues: CSARVEGAGDTQYF.

As regards this clonotype: Its ends do not fully match the called genes, so a read error is possible. The chain is built from TRBV2 and TRBJ1-6, with D maybe TRBD1 (5 bases). Looked up from germline, CDR1 is SNHLY and CDR2 is FYNNEI. The CDR3 is 15 residues long. The CDR3 loop is CASSVGDRQNSPLLF. CDR3 coding DNA: TGTGCCAGCAGCGTAGGCGACAGACAGAATTCGCCCCTCCTCTTT.

This clonotype has more than one count but fewer than ten. J is TRBJ2-7 and V is TRBV5-1, with 7 bases lining up with TRBD1. Germline-derived CDR1 and CDR2 are SGHRS and YFSETQ. The CDR3 totals 16 residues. The J segment lost 5 bases and the V segment lost 3 bases, leaving 14 bases of the junction unmatched. Here the CDR3 reads CASSSYVRDSYNEQYF. CDR3 in DNA: TGCGCCAGCAGCTCGTATGTACGGGACAGCTACAACGAGCAGTACTTC.

V gene TRBV7-9 combines with J gene TRBJ1-3; 9 nucleotides agree with TRBD1. CDR3 length equals 14 residues. Germline CDR1 reads SEHNR; CDR2 reads FQNEAQ (reference sequence). Trimming at V came to 5 bases and at J to 4 bases, leaving 3 bases not matched to a gene. CDR3 loop: CASSRTGDGNTIYF. CDR3 bases: TGTGCCAGCAGCCGGACAGGGGACGGAAACACCATATATTTT.

This clonotype was found many times. This sequence joins TRBV29-1 and TRBJ2-1, with 7 positions matching TRBD2. Germline CDR1 SQVTM, CDR2 ANQGSEA. The CDR3 extends over 14 amino acids. Germline trimming cut 7 bases from V and 1 base from J; bases unmatched to any gene: 7. CDR3 loop: CSAERGGSYNEQFF. CDR3 DNA sequence: TGCAGCGCCGAGCGGGGAGGGTCCTACAATGAGCAGTTCTTC.

This clonotype showed up just once. V gene TRBV2 combines with J gene TRBJ2-5, with 14 bases that match TRBD2. Trimming removed 7 bases from V and 1 base from J; junction bases left unmatched: 2. The CDR3 length is 15 residues. Germline CDR1 reads SNHLY; CDR2 reads FYNNEI. The CDR3 DNA reads as TGTGCCAGCACTGGACTAGCGGGAGGCCAAGAGACCCAGTACTTC. Amino acid sequence: CASTGLAGGQETQYF.

This clonotype was found a few times. This rearrangement joins TRBV27 to TRBJ2-5; 7 bases agree with TRBD2. CDR1 is MNHEY and CDR2 is SMNVEV in the germline V gene (reference sequence). With V trimmed by 5 bases and J by 1 base, 7 bases remained unmatched. The CDR3 length is 15 residues. The CDR3 reads CASSEPGTTQETQYF. The CDR3 DNA reads as TGTGCCAGCAGTGAGCCTGGGACTACCCAAGAGACCCAGTACTTC.

This clonotype was detected ten times or more. CDR3: CSVPASSGPRGEQYF. CDR3 coding DNA: TGCAGCGTCCCCGCCTCTAGCGGCCCCCGGGGCGAGCAGTACTTC. This chain joins TRBV29-1 and TRBJ2-7, with 7 positions matching TRBD2. This CDR3 contains 15 residues. The V gene end was trimmed by 6 bases and the J gene end by 6 bases; junction bases not matched to a gene: 17. Germline V gene sequence: CDR1 SQVTM, CDR2 ANQGSEA.

In this sample, this clonotype turned up many times. V is TRBV10-3 and J is TRBJ1-2; a weak D match, TRBD1 (5 bases). The germline gives CDR1 ENHRY, CDR2 SYGVKD. V lost 0 bases, J lost 7 bases, and 15 bases lay in between. The CDR3 covers 15 residues. DNA of the CDR3: TGTGCCATCAGTGAGTCCGGGGGGTCGATTGGTGGCTACACCTTC. The encoded protein is CAISESGGSIGGYTF.

In this sample, this clonotype turned up many times. This sequence joins TRBV7-2 and TRBJ1-2, with D unclear. CDR3 length equals 15 residues. V was pared by 1 base and J by 2 bases, with 11 bases between. The germline V gene encodes CDR1 SGHTA and CDR2 FQGNSA. CDR3 bases: TGTGCCAGCAGCTTAGGGGTGGGAGGGAACTATGGCTACACCTTC. Its protein is CASSLGVGGNYGYTF.